This TCR beta chain originates from a study of human T cells and chemical hapten exposure. Overall study results and limits: Sensitizing with DPC caused no change in TCRs above 1 in 1000 frequency.

Individual cDNA molecules (in the library) carried attached unique molecular identifiers. Authors' analysis steps: Counting gave a median of around 89,000 TCRs per sample, with values ranging from about 23,224 to 700,000. MiXCR was run by TCRdb on the RACE reads, yielding one entry per CDR3 protein. The V and J calls shown here were made by TCRdb, not taken from the authors' results. The data hold about 77,000 distinct CDR3 sequences, with around 9.3% observed a single time. V lost 10 bases, J lost 3 bases, and 17 bases lay in between. The germline CDR1 and CDR2 sequences are SNHLY and FYNNEI. The length of the CDR3 is 14 residues. Worth noting for this clonotype: Its antigen is unidentified.

As to time point: healthy volunteer bleed at 6 weeks. Extraction yielded total RNA from whole blood (unfractionated). The rearrangement links TRBV2 to TRBJ2-3; possible D gene TRBD2, 6 bases. Sequencing was carried out using whole blood. The TCR comes from a female donor in good health. Some clones in this sample may be carry-over from other donors' samples. The CDR3 nucleotides read TGTGCCACGAAAGCCGTGACTAGTACAGATACGCAGTATTTT. The encoded protein is CATKAVTSTDTQYF.